The 6 T cell receptor beta chains listed next were all sequenced from one sample in a study of blood T cells in healthy people across ages. Sample-barcoded 5' priming and a J-beta primer mix drove a second PCR of 7 to 11 cycles. MiXCR, run by TCRdb on the 5' RACE reads, gives a single entry per CDR3 protein. The sample lists 1.5 million to 2 million distinct CDR3 sequences; 49% were seen once. The specimen was blood. These receptors originate from a woman between 40 and 55 years old in good health.

This clonotype was seen just once. The chain recombines TRBV6-2 or TRBV6-3 with TRBJ2-1; D is perhaps TRBD1 or TRBD2 (5 bases each). This CDR3 region has 15 residues. Germline V lookup: CDR1 MNHEY, CDR2 SVGEGT. Trimming cost V 4 bases and J 8 bases, with 18 bases left between them. In nucleotides, the CDR3 is TGTGCCAGCAGTTGGGGCGTGGGACCCTGGGATGAGCAGTTCTTC. Residues: CASSWGVGPWDEQFF.

The rearrangement joins TRBV7-2 to TRBJ2-5; 7 bases are shared with TRBD1. Per germline, CDR1 SGHTA and CDR2 FQGNSA. J lost 1 base, V lost 0 bases, and 5 bases had no gene match. CDR3 size: 16 residues. CDR3 bases: TGTGCCAGCAGCTTAGCTAAGGGACAGCCCCAAGAGACCCAGTACTTC. This codes for CASSLAKGQPQETQYF.

V is TRBV6-1 and J is TRBJ2-1, with 12 positions matching TRBD2. J was trimmed by 9 bases and V by 5 bases; bases with no gene match: 8. From germline, CDR1 is MNHNS and CDR2 SASEGT. This CDR3 has 15 amino acids. The CDR3 nucleotides are TGTGCCAGCAGTCTAACTAGCGGGGGGCTACTTGAGCAGTTCTTC. It translates to CASSLTSGGLLEQFF.

This sequence joins TRBV7-2 and TRBJ2-7; D perhaps matches TRBD1 (6 bases). The germline V gene encodes CDR1 SGHTA and CDR2 FQGNSA. V was shortened by 2 bases and J by 2 bases, with 16 bases between the two germline ends. This CDR3 has 16 residues. The CDR3: CASSLFGQGLTYEQYF. CDR3 DNA sequence: TGTGCCAGCAGCTTATTCGGGCAGGGGCTAACCTACGAGCAGTACTTC.

This clonotype was recorded a few times. The rearrangement uses TRBV29-1 and TRBJ2-1; no reliable D call. Germline V gene lookup returns CDR1 SQVTM and CDR2 ANQGSEA. The CDR3 runs to 13 residues. Trimming took 4 bases from V and 2 from J, leaving 9 bases between them. The CDR3, as DNA: TGCAGCGTTGCTACACGGGCCTACAATGAGCAGTTCTTC. Translating gives CSVATRAYNEQFF.

As regards this clonotype: A junction boundary mismatches the germline segment, possibly from a read error. The V and J genes are TRBV7-2 and TRBJ2-1; D remains unclear. Germline CDR1 SGHTA, CDR2 FQGNSA. The length of the CDR3 is 17 residues. This CDR3 reads CASSLGTPSLTYDEQFF. Here the CDR3 DNA reads TGTGCCAGCAGCTTAGGGACCCCCTCTTTGACCTACGATGAGCAGTTCTTC.